The table lists the clone carrying this T cell receptor beta chain with a count of one. Its antigen remains unknown. A single base separates this from a much larger clone, so it may be a read error. This entry belongs to a study of molecular identifiers for immune sequencing clone quantification. Findings and caveats of the study: Spiked Jurkat TCR RNA from one cell was reportedly detectable among under 1.2 million naive cells.

Via MiXCR, TCRdb re-called the PCR reads, giving one row per CDR3 protein. Counted here are about 320,000 distinct CDR3 sequences, about 20% occurring once; the ten biggest clones make up more than 0.8%. The specimen sequenced was naive CD8+ T cells from blood, with Jurkat cell RNA spiked in. The subset: FACS-sorted CD8+CD4-CCR7+CD45RA+ naive T cells. The receptor was isolated from a human donor in good health. Some libraries in this study had Jurkat cell RNA spiked in.

CDR3 residues: CASSDNPDGEGRTGELFF. CDR3 nucleotide sequence: TGTGCCAGCAGTGATAATCCTGACGGGGAGGGAAGGACCGGGGAGCTGTTTTTT. V and J are TRBV2 and TRBJ2-2; 7 bases agree with TRBD2. With 3 bases clipped from V and 5 bases from J, the junction kept 15 bases outside the gene matches. The CDR3 consists of 18 residues. The germline V gene has CDR1 SNHLY and CDR2 FYNNEI.